This is a list of T cell receptor beta chains from one sample in a study of neurological immune-mediated disorders. From the 5' RACE reads, TCRdb called clonotypes with MiXCR, one entry per CDR3 protein. Of about 40,000 distinct CDR3 sequences in the sample, about 3.2% were seen once. What was sequenced was PBMCs. The source of these receptors is an older woman with multiple sclerosis. CDR3s include the opening cysteine and the closing phenylalanine or tryptophan. A D gene is named only where the DNA matches it firmly. Clone size appears in some rows only: once, few, many, or a class for an expanded clone.

DNA: TGCGCCAGCAGCTGGGCAGGGTATCGCACAGATACGCAGTATTTT
CDR3: CASSWAGYRTDTQYF
size: many
V: TRBV5-1
J: TRBJ2-3
D: .

DNA: TGCGCCAGCAGCCACACAGGGAACGAGCAGTACTTC
CDR3: CASSHTGNEQYF
size: many
V: TRBV4-1
J: TRBJ2-7
D: .

DNA: TGCAGTGCTGGGGGCGAGGTGGACAGGTTCAATCAGCCCCAGCATTTT
CDR3: CSAGGEVDRFNQPQHF
size: many
V: TRBV20-1
J: TRBJ1-5
D: TRBD1

DNA: TGCAGTGCCCGACATGGGGGTGACAATGAGCAGTTCTTC
CDR3: CSARHGGDNEQFF
size: many
V: TRBV20-1
J: TRBJ2-1
D: .

DNA: TGTGCCACCGGGGCAGAGAGTGGCTACACCTTC
CDR3: CATGAESGYTF
size: many
V: TRBV15
J: TRBJ1-2
D: .

DNA: TGTGCCAGCAGCAGTAGAGGGCCACTGCGACAAGAGACCCAGTACTTC
CDR3: CASSSRGPLRQETQYF
size: many
V: TRBV28
J: TRBJ2-5
D: .

DNA: TGCAGCGTTGCGGAGATCAATGAGCAGTTCTTC
CDR3: CSVAEINEQFF
size: many
V: TRBV29-1
J: TRBJ2-1
D: .

DNA: TGCAGTGCTAGACCCCCGGTGCCCTTCGGGGAGACCCAGTACTTC
CDR3: CSARPPVPFGETQYF
size: many
V: TRBV20-1
J: TRBJ2-5
D: .

DNA: TGTGCCAGCAGTACTTACGGGCAGGATGAAAAACTGTTTTTT
CDR3: CASSTYGQDEKLFF
size: many
V: TRBV12-3/TRBV12-4
J: TRBJ1-4
D: .

DNA: TGTGCCAGCAGCCCCAACGGGGGCATATTTGGGGAGACCCAGTACTTC
CDR3: CASSPNGGIFGETQYF
size: many
V: TRBV7-7
J: TRBJ2-5
D: .

DNA: TGCAGTGCTTTTCCCGGGACAGAGTACTTC
CDR3: CSAFPGTEYF
size: .
V: TRBV20-1
J: TRBJ2-5
D: TRBD1

DNA: TGCGCCAGCAGCTTGGAGGGGGGCTATAATTCACCCCTCCACTTT
CDR3: CASSLEGGYNSPLHF
size: medium-sized
V: TRBV5-1
J: TRBJ1-6
D: .

DNA: TGTGCCAGCAGTTCCATCTCTATAAACTACGAGCAGTACTTC
CDR3: CASSSISINYEQYF
size: many
V: TRBV6-6
J: TRBJ2-7
D: .

DNA: TGCGCCAGCAGCCCCCTTGAGGCCCCGGGGCAGTATTTT
CDR3: CASSPLEAPGQYF
size: many
V: TRBV5-1
J: TRBJ2-3
D: .

DNA: TGTGCCAGCAGCTTAACTACCTACGAGCAGTACTTC
CDR3: CASSLTTYEQYF
size: many
V: TRBV7-2
J: TRBJ2-7
D: .

DNA: TGTGCCAGCAGCTTTGGTGTTAACTATGGCTACACCTTC
CDR3: CASSFGVNYGYTF
size: many
V: TRBV7-2
J: TRBJ1-2
D: .

DNA: TGTGCCAGCAGCTCCTTTTACAATGAGCAGTTCTTC
CDR3: CASSSFYNEQFF
size: many
V: TRBV7-8
J: TRBJ2-1
D: .

DNA: TGTGCCAGCAGCCAACAGGGTTTAGCCCTCCACTTT
CDR3: CASSQQGLALHF
size: many
V: TRBV14
J: TRBJ1-6
D: .

DNA: TGCAGTGCTAGTTCAGGAACCTACGAGCAGTACTTC
CDR3: CSASSGTYEQYF
size: many
V: TRBV20-1
J: TRBJ2-7
D: .

DNA: TGCGCCAGCAGCGGGTCTACACCTATACAAGAGACCCAGTACTTC
CDR3: CASSGSTPIQETQYF
size: many
V: TRBV5-1
J: TRBJ2-5
D: .

DNA: TGCACCAGCACAAAACAGGGAACGAGCACTGAAGCTTTCTTT
CDR3: CTSTKQGTSTEAFF
size: .
V: TRBV5-1
J: TRBJ1-1
D: .

DNA: TGCAGTGTCCGACTGCGGATTCATAATTCACCCCTCCACTTT
CDR3: CSVRLRIHNSPLHF
size: many
V: TRBV20-1
J: TRBJ1-6
D: .

DNA: TGCAGTGCTTTACTAGCGGGGGAGCCACCCCACTTC
CDR3: CSALLAGEPPHF
size: many
V: TRBV20-1
J: TRBJ2-7
D: TRBD2

DNA: TGCAGCGCTCAAAGCGGGGGGGCCGCGGGTGAGCAGTTCTTC
CDR3: CSAQSGGAAGEQFF
size: many
V: TRBV20-1
J: TRBJ2-1
D: TRBD2

DNA: TGTGCCAGCAGCTTATCCCTCCAGGGCCGTTATATGAACACTGAAGCTTTCTTT
CDR3: CASSLSLQGRYMNTEAFF
size: many
V: TRBV7-2
J: TRBJ1-1
D: .

DNA: TGTGCCACCAGTGATTTGCTATGGACTAGCGGGGGGCCTTCCTACAATGAGCAGTTCTTC
CDR3: CATSDLLWTSGGPSYNEQFF
size: many
V: TRBV24-1
J: TRBJ2-1
D: TRBD2

DNA: TGCGCCAGCTACCTACCGGGACAGCAAGAGACCCAGTACTTC
CDR3: CASYLPGQQETQYF
size: many
V: TRBV5-1
J: TRBJ2-5
D: TRBD1

DNA: TGTGACAGCAGCAAAATGTCAGTAGAAGCTTTCTTT
CDR3: CDSSKMSVEAFF
size: .
V: TRBV14
J: TRBJ1-1
D: .

DNA: TGTGCCAGCAGCAATCAACAGGGGGCTCTCCGCACAGATACGCAGTATTTT
CDR3: CASSNQQGALRTDTQYF
size: many
V: TRBV7-2
J: TRBJ2-3
D: TRBD1